The 32 T cell receptor beta chains reported below all come from one sample, sequenced in a study of blood T cell repertoires in COVID-19. Only in-frame clones appear in the TCRdb table, and some are missing; sequencing was by immunoSEQ multiplex PCR. The profile shows about 340,000 clones, around four fifths of them singletons. Sequenced material: peripheral blood. The receptors derive from a man aged 25 to 40 with active or convalescent COVID-19.

The CDR3 coding sequence is TGTGCCAGCAGCGGACAGGAGTATGGCTACACCTTC. It codes for CASSGQEYGYTF. V and J are TRBV9 and TRBJ1-2; the D gene is possibly TRBD1 (6 bases). The germline V gene has CDR1 SGDLS and CDR2 YYNGEE. Between the trimmed V and J ends, which lost 3 bases and 5 bases, there was a span of 8 bases. The CDR3 extends over 12 amino acids.

The chain is built from TRBV30 and TRBJ2-7, with D possibly TRBD2 on 6 matching bases. The CDR3 is made up of 13 amino acids. The germline CDR1 and CDR2 sequences are GTSNPN and SVGIG (reference sequence). V was cut by 0 bases and J by 7 bases, with 13 bases left in between. The DNA of the CDR3 is TGTGCCTGGAGTGTACGGTGGGGGGAAGAGCAGTACTTC. Residues: CAWSVRWGEEQYF.

V usage is TRBV19 and J usage is TRBJ2-2; D is unclear. The germline gives CDR1 LNHDA, CDR2 SQIVND (reference sequence). V was clipped by 4 bases and J by 7 bases, with 10 bases between them. The CDR3 covers 13 residues. The DNA of the CDR3 is TGTGCCAGTAGTACCCCTATCGGCGGGGAGCTGTTTTTT. This codes for CASSTPIGGELFF.

The chain links TRBV4-3 to TRBJ1-2, with 8 nucleotides matching TRBD1. The CDR3 is made up of 15 amino acids. V trimming: 6 bases; J trimming: 7 bases; junction bases outside the gene matches: 13. Germline V CDR1 and CDR2: LGHNA, YSLEER. The DNA of the CDR3 is TGCGCCAGCAGTCCAACCTCTCAGGGGGCGGTTGGCTACACCTTC. Encoded protein: CASSPTSQGAVGYTF.

This clone was found a few times. This chain joins TRBV27 and TRBJ1-4, with D maybe TRBD1 (5 bases). Germline-derived CDR1 and CDR2 are MNHEY and SMNVEV (reference sequence). The CDR3 contains 12 residues. With 5 bases removed from V and 8 bases from J, the gap between germline ends came to 9 bases. The CDR3 spells CASSRRGEKLFF. The CDR3 nucleotides read TGTGCCAGCAGTCGTCGGGGGGAAAAACTGTTTTTT.

The chain has TRBV15 and TRBJ1-5, with a possible D match to TRBD1 (5 bases). V was shortened by 6 bases and J by 4 bases, with 10 bases between the two germline ends. The CDR3 length is 13 residues. Germline CDR1 is LNHNV and CDR2 is YYDKDF (reference sequence). CDR3 sequence: CATSPRANQPQHF. The CDR3 DNA follows: TGTGCCACCAGTCCCAGGGCGAATCAGCCCCAGCATTTT.

The gene calls are TRBV7-9 and TRBJ2-5, with 9 positions matching TRBD2. Looked up from germline, CDR1 is SEHNR and CDR2 is FQNEAQ (reference sequence). Unmatched junction bases numbered 3, after V lost 6 bases and J lost 1 base. The CDR3 has 14 residues. The CDR3 coding sequence is TGTGCCAGCAGGCGGGGGGGTAGCCAAGAGACCCAGTACTTC. Translation: CASRRGGSQETQYF.

The V and J genes are TRBV5-4 and TRBJ2-1; D perhaps matches TRBD1 (5 bases). The CDR3 has 13 residues. Germline V gene data show CDR1 as SGHNT and CDR2 as YYREEE (reference sequence). The V gene lost 0 bases and the J gene lost 12 bases, with 13 bases spanning the gap. In nucleotides, the CDR3 is TGTGCCAGCAGCTTGGATTCGGCAGGGCGGCAGTTCTTC. It is translated as CASSLDSAGRQFF.

This clone was observed a few times. The chain has TRBV30 and TRBJ1-2; D uncertain. The germline V gene has CDR1 GTSNPN and CDR2 SVGIG (reference sequence). CDR3 size: 12 residues. Trimming pared 0 bases from V and 3 bases from J, leaving 5 bases between. The CDR3 is CAWSVRDYGYTF. In DNA, the CDR3 is TGTGCCTGGAGTGTACGGGACTATGGCTACACCTTC.

The genes are TRBV29-1 and TRBJ1-1; D unclear. Germline assignment: CDR1 SQVTM and CDR2 ANQGSEA. The CDR3 runs 12 residues. V lost 7 bases and J lost 10, with 19 bases in between. CDR3 nucleotide sequence: TGCAGCGGGCTGGAGGACCGCCCGGGAGCTTTCTTT. Amino acid sequence: CSGLEDRPGAFF.

The chain carries TRBV9 and TRBJ2-3, with TRBD1 matching 12 bases. Germline lookup yields CDR1 SGDLS and CDR2 YYNGEE. The length of the CDR3 is 17 residues. V dropped 4 bases and J dropped 4; count of bases not matched to a gene: 10. The CDR3 DNA follows: TGTGCCAGCAGCCCCGGGGGGGGGACAGGGGGCGCAGATACGCAGTATTTT. Translated: CASSPGGGTGGADTQYF.

The J gene is TRBJ1-1, the V gene TRBV5-1; D perhaps matches TRBD1 (6 bases). Looked up from germline, CDR1 is SGHRS and CDR2 is YFSETQ. V lost 2 bases and J lost 5, with 10 bases in between. The length of the CDR3 is 13 residues. CDR3 loop: CASSLQGGTEAFF. The DNA of the CDR3 is TGCGCCAGCAGCTTACAGGGTGGAACTGAAGCTTTCTTT. The full variable domain, rest sourced from reference TRBV5-1 and TRBJ1-1, is KAGVTQTPRYLIKTRGQQVTLSCSPISGHRSVSWYQQTPGQGLQFLFEYFSETQRNKGNFPGRFSGRQFSNSRSEMNVSTLELGDSALYLCASSLQGGTEAFFGQGTRLTVV.

The chain combines TRBV27 with TRBJ2-7, with 7 bases identical to TRBD2. Trimming at V came to 0 bases and at J to 1 base, leaving 6 bases not matched to a gene. CDR3 length: 16 amino acids. CDR1 MNHEY and CDR2 SMNVEV come from the germline V gene (reference sequence). The CDR3 sequence is CASSLSIAGVSYEQYF. DNA for the CDR3: TGTGCCAGCAGTTTATCGATCGCGGGAGTTTCCTACGAGCAGTACTTC.

The chain has TRBV20-1 and TRBJ2-1; D gene unclear. The CDR3 totals 11 residues. The V end was cut by 3 bases, the J end by 4 bases, with 4 bases between. Per the germline V gene, CDR1 is DFQATT and CDR2 is SNEGSKA (reference sequence). CDR3 in amino acids: CSASQYNEQFF. The CDR3, as DNA: TGCAGTGCTAGCCAGTACAATGAGCAGTTCTTC.

The gene calls are TRBV7-2 and TRBJ2-7; TRBD2 agrees at 9 bases. The CDR3 has 19 amino acids. V trimming: 1 base; J trimming: 3 bases; junction bases outside the gene matches: 16. CDR1 and CDR2 (germline): SGHTA, FQGNSA. CDR3 protein: CASSLGYPVAGEFLYEQYF. Here the CDR3 DNA reads TGTGCCAGCAGCTTAGGGTACCCGGTAGCGGGGGAATTCCTCTACGAGCAGTACTTC.

The chain employs TRBV18 and TRBJ2-4; maybe TRBD1 (6 bases). The germline V gene has CDR1 KGHSH and CDR2 LQKENI. The length of the CDR3 is 17 residues. Trimming left V 2 bases short and J 4 bases short, with 18 bases between. DNA for the CDR3: TGTGCCAGCTCACCAGGGCAGGGGAATGGTCCGAAAAACATTCAGTACTTC. It codes for CASSPGQGNGPKNIQYF.

The chain uses TRBV28 and TRBJ1-3, with TRBD1 identical over 7 bases. CDR3 size: 14 residues. The V gene's germline CDR1 is MDHEN and CDR2 SYDVKM. The V and J ends lost 7 bases and 3 bases, in that order; junction bases with no gene match: 6. The CDR3: CASKTGEVGNTIYF. The DNA of the CDR3 is TGTGCCAGCAAAACAGGGGAGGTTGGAAACACCATATATTTT.

The rearrangement uses TRBV28 and TRBJ1-6; D gene unclear. Germline V gives CDR1 MDHEN, CDR2 SYDVKM. This CDR3 is 10 amino acids long. Trimming left V 6 bases short and J 9 bases short, with 3 bases between. The CDR3, as DNA: TGTGCCAGCAGCCTTTCACCCCTCCACTTT. It specifies CASSLSPLHF. Supplemented by reference TRBV28 and TRBJ1-6, the full variable domain reads DVKVTQSSRYLVKRTGEKVFLECVQDMDHENMFWYRQDPGLGLRLIYFSYDVKMKEKGDIPEGYSVSREKKERFSLILESASTNQTSMYLCASSLSPLHFGNGTRLTVT.

V gene TRBV15 combines with J gene TRBJ1-6, with 7 bases lining up with TRBD1. The V segment lost 3 bases and the J segment 3 bases; nucleotides outside the gene matches: 2. The CDR3 has 15 residues. CDR1 and CDR2 from the germline V gene are LNHNV and YYDKDF (reference sequence). DNA for the CDR3: TGTGCCACCAGCAGCACAGGGGACTATAATTCACCCCTCCACTTT. This sequence encodes CATSSTGDYNSPLHF.

The chain recombines TRBV18 with TRBJ2-6, with D perhaps TRBD2 (6 bases). The CDR3 covers 16 residues. Germline values: CDR1 KGHSH, CDR2 LQKENI. Trimming stripped 6 bases from V and 1 base from J, with 13 bases between. The CDR3 DNA reads TGTGCCAGCTCCCAGTCCGGGGGATCTGGGGCCAACGTCCTGACTTTC. It specifies CASSQSGGSGANVLTF.

This clone turned up a few times. The V call is TRBV11-3, the J call TRBJ1-4; D is perhaps TRBD1 (6 bases). V was trimmed by 5 bases and J by 3 bases, leaving 10 bases between them. The CDR3 contains 14 residues. Germline loops: CDR1 SGHNT, CDR2 YENEEA. Here the CDR3 reads CASSQGRANEKLFF. CDR3 nucleotide sequence: TGTGCCAGCAGCCAGGGGAGGGCTAATGAAAAACTGTTTTTT.

The CDR3 is CASRITGGRNTIYF. In nucleotides, the CDR3 is TGTGCCAGCAGGATAACAGGGGGAAGAAACACCATATATTTT. The V call is TRBV6-5, the J call TRBJ1-3, with 8 bases matching TRBD1. The CDR3 runs to 14 residues. Trimming took 6 bases from V and 5 from J; bases not matched to a gene: 6. The germline CDR1 and CDR2 sequences are MNHEY and SVGAGI.

The chain links TRBV7-9 to TRBJ2-4; 12 nucleotides align to TRBD2. Germline V gives CDR1 SEHNR, CDR2 FQNEAQ (reference sequence). The CDR3 has 16 residues. Trimming cost V 4 bases and J 5 bases; bases outside gene matches: 6. The CDR3 is CASSSSGRAVENIQYF. CDR3 DNA sequence: TGTGCCAGCAGCTCTAGCGGGAGGGCCGTGGAAAACATTCAGTACTTC.

For the CDR3, the DNA is TGTGCCAGTATCCCACCGGGACTTATCTCCTACGAGCAGTACTTC. It specifies CASIPPGLISYEQYF. The chain carries TRBV19 and TRBJ2-7, with D tentatively TRBD2 (6 bases). Trimming removed 7 bases at V and 0 bases at J, with 16 bases between. This CDR3 is built from 15 residues. CDR1 and CDR2 (germline): LNHDA, SQIVND (reference sequence).

A single count supports this clone. The gene calls are TRBV30 and TRBJ2-7; tentatively, D is TRBD2 (6 bases). Germline CDR1 is GTSNPN and CDR2 is SVGIG (reference sequence). The CDR3 has 11 residues. Trimming took 7 bases from V and 4 from J, leaving 11 bases between them. DNA of the CDR3: TGTGCCTCCTTGACTAGTTACGAGCAGTACTTC. Its protein is CASLTSYEQYF. Full variable domain (missing parts from reference TRBV30 and TRBJ2-7): SQTIHQWPATLVQPVGSPLSLECTVEGTSNPNLYWYRQAAGRGLQLLFYSVGIGQISSEVPQNLSASRPQDRQFILSSKKLLLSDSGFYLCASLTSYEQYFGPGTRLTVT.

This rearrangement joins TRBV5-1 to TRBJ2-7, with D possibly TRBD2 on 5 matching bases. The CDR3 runs to 16 residues. The V end lost 0 bases, the J end lost 5 bases, and 18 bases lay between the germline ends. Germline V gives CDR1 SGHRS, CDR2 YFSETQ. Here the CDR3 DNA reads TGCGCCAGCAGCTTGGGGCTAGCTGGCCTCGTGGACGAGCAGTACTTC. Translated, it gives CASSLGLAGLVDEQYF. Using reference TRBV5-1 and TRBJ2-7 for the parts outside the CDR3, the full variable domain is KAGVTQTPRYLIKTRGQQVTLSCSPISGHRSVSWYQQTPGQGLQFLFEYFSETQRNKGNFPGRFSGRQFSNSRSEMNVSTLELGDSALYLCASSLGLAGLVDEQYFGPGTRLTVT.

The genes are TRBV27 and TRBJ2-1, with 12 bases identical to TRBD2. Germline values: CDR1 MNHEY, CDR2 SMNVEV (reference sequence). The trim removed 7 bases at V and 7 bases at J, leaving 17 bases unmatched. This CDR3 contains 18 residues. In nucleotides, the CDR3 is TGTGCCAGCAAGGGGAGCGCTAGCGGGAGGGTAGTTAGGAATGAGCAGTTCTTC. Its translation: CASKGSASGRVVRNEQFF.

V and J are TRBV29-1 and TRBJ1-5, with 7 positions matching TRBD1. V shed 6 bases and J 4 bases; nucleotides not matched to a gene: 6. This CDR3 comprises 13 residues. Germline CDR1 and CDR2: SQVTM and ANQGSEA. The CDR3 DNA is TGCAGCGTAGCTACAGGGGAAAATCAGCCCCAGCATTTT. The encoded protein is CSVATGENQPQHF.

V gene TRBV7-9 combines with J gene TRBJ2-7, with TRBD2 matching 11 bases. This CDR3 contains 17 residues. Germline-derived CDR1 and CDR2 are SEHNR and FQNEAQ (reference sequence). After removal of 5 bases from V and 0 bases from J, the junction contained 9 bases not matched to a gene. CDR3 DNA: TGTGCCAGCAGCACCGGGACTAGCGGAGGACTCTCCTACGAGCAGTACTTC. Protein: CASSTGTSGGLSYEQYF.

The gene calls are TRBV6-5 and TRBJ2-3; no definite D call. Germline V CDR1 and CDR2: MNHEY, SVGAGI. The CDR3 length is 15 residues. The ends were cut back, 0 bases at V and 3 bases at J, with 10 bases in the middle. CDR3 nucleotides: TGTGCCAGCAGTTACTCGGGCTCCAGAACAGATACGCAGTATTTT. Protein sequence: CASSYSGSRTDTQYF.

V is TRBV6-5 and J is TRBJ2-5; D remains unclear. This CDR3 comprises 15 residues. CDR1 and CDR2 (germline): MNHEY, SVGAGI. The V end lost 0 bases, the J end lost 3 bases, and 11 bases lay between the germline ends. Written as DNA, the CDR3 is TGTGCCAGCAGTTACTCGGCCCTCCCGAAAGAGACCCAGTACTTC. Its translation: CASSYSALPKETQYF.

This clone was recorded a few times. The gene calls are TRBV7-9 and TRBJ2-7; D might be TRBD2 (7 bases). The CDR3 spans 13 residues. With 3 bases removed from V and 7 bases from J, the gap between germline ends came to 13 bases. Germline assignment: CDR1 SEHNR and CDR2 FQNEAQ (reference sequence). The CDR3 protein is CASSLGGLEEQYF. The CDR3 coding sequence is TGTGCCAGCAGCTTGGGGGGGCTAGAGGAGCAGTACTTC.